This T cell receptor beta chain was captured in a study of blood T cell repertoires in COVID-19. Study summary: The cDNA or gDNA used as material had been derived from T cells, B-cell-depleted T cells, or PBMCs.

The data were produced by immunoSEQ multiplex PCR, yet TCRdb's version contains in-frame clones alone and is incomplete. In the table there are 85,000 or so clones, about 96% of which are singletons. The sample was peripheral blood. This clonotype was sampled from a human donor with active COVID-19. The donor label of this sample is uncertain.

The CDR3: CASGGTDNSPLHF. The CDR3 bases are TGTGCTAGTGGCGGGACAGATAATTCACCCCTCCACTTT. The chain has TRBV12-5 and TRBJ1-6; 7 bases map to TRBD1. The V gene's germline CDR1 is LGHNT and CDR2 FRNRAP. Trimming cost V 6 bases and J 5 bases; bases outside gene matches: 1. The CDR3 covers 13 residues.